One T cell receptor (beta chain) is described in this entry. The record originates from a study of blood T cell repertoires in COVID-19. Using immunoSEQ multiplex PCR, the repertoire was profiled, and TCRdb retains in-frame clones only, with some absent. Among 90,000 to 100,000 clones, approximately 91% were seen once, and the ten largest hold about 5%. This CDR3 spans 18 amino acids. V was cut by 1 base and J by 0 bases, with 16 bases left in between. Germline V gene data show CDR1 as PRHDT and CDR2 as FYEKMQ (reference sequence). Seattle's enrolled individuals joined amid active infection and were then monitored longitudinally.

The chain links TRBV13 to TRBJ1-5; D remains unclear. The source is a man aged 55-75 years with COVID-19, enrolled during active disease. The sequencing sample was made of peripheral blood. CDR3 sequence: CASSLEEGWVNSNQPQHF. CDR3 sequence (DNA): TGTGCCAGCAGCTTAGAGGAGGGATGGGTAAATAGCAATCAGCCCCAGCATTTT.